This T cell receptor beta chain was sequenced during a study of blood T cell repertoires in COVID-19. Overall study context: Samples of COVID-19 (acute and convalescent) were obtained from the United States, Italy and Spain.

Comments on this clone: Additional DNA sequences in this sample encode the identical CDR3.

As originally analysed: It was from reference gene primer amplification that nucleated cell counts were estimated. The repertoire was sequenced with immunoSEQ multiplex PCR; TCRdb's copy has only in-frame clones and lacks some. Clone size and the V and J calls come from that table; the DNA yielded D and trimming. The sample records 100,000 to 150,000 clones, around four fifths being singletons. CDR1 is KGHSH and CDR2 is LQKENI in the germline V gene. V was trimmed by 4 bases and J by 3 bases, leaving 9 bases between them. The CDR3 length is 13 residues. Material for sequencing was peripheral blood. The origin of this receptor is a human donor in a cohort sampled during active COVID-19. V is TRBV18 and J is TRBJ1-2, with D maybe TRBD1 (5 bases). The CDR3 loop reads CASSLSRDYGYTF. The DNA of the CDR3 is TGTGCCAGCTCACTATCCAGGGACTATGGCTACACCTTC.